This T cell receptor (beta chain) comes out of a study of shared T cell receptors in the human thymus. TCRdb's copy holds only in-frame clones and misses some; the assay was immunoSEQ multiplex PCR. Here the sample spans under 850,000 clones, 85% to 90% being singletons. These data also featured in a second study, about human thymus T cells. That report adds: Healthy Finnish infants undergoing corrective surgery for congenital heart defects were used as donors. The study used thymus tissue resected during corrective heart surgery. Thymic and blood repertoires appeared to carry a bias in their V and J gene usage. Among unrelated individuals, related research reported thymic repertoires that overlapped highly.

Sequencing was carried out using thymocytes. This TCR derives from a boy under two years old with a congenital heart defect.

The CDR3 region is CASSLRGFGYEQYF. The CDR3 DNA sequence: TGTGCCAGCAGCTTAAGGGGGTTCGGGTACGAGCAGTACTTC. The V gene is TRBV7-2, the J gene TRBJ2-7, with D perhaps matching TRBD1 (6 bases). There are 14 residues in the CDR3. V lost 2 bases and J lost 4, with 12 bases in between. Per germline, CDR1 SGHTA and CDR2 FQGNSA.